This T cell receptor beta chain was sequenced in a study of T-cell reconstitution after alpha-beta-depleted transplantation in children. Study-level findings and limits: As was reported, about two months after transplant, alpha-beta T cells came from several hundred expanded graft clones. Some patients' high day-60 TCRbeta diversity was attributed to recipient cells surviving conditioning. The authors attributed T-cell counts and diversity one year after transplant mostly to newly produced T cells.

Preparation of the TCRbeta library was carried out with unique molecular identifiers. TCRdb analysed the PCR reads with MiXCR anew, one entry per CDR3 protein. The table has 97,000 or so distinct CDR3 sequences, roughly 6% seen once. There are 20 residues in the CDR3. The germline CDR1 and CDR2 sequences are MNHNS and SASEGT. Trimming stripped 2 bases from V and 5 bases from J, with 27 bases between. The table lists this clonotype with many counts. What it binds is not known. The source material was PBMCs, mostly from graft donor cells, sampled 60 days after TCRalphabeta/CD19-depleted stem cell transplant. This receptor was taken from a female patient aged 2-15 years who had a stem cell transplant for Fanconi anemia, so the T cells may come from the graft donor. The rearrangement links TRBV6-1 to TRBJ2-2, with a possible D match to TRBD1 (6 bases). Written as DNA, the CDR3 is TGTGCCAGCAGTGAAACGGTCTGGGACATTCAGAAAGCCCCGACCGGGGAGCTGTTTTTT. Protein product: CASSETVWDIQKAPTGELFF.